The T cell receptor beta chain described here comes from a study of T cells after yellow fever vaccination. At the level of the study: For low cell numbers, libraries were made with SMART-Seq v4 Ultra Low Input. General study points: Most clones from primary vaccination resurfaced after the booster (under 97% CD4, around 90% CD8). Abundant contaminating clonotypes from the bulk population could appear in FACS-sorted repertoires.

Between the trimmed V and J ends, which lost 2 bases and 10 bases, there was a span of 8 bases. The CDR3 extends over 12 amino acids. From germline, CDR1 is SGHAT and CDR2 FQNNGV. In making TCR cDNA, 5'RACE template switching added a universal primer site and UMIs to it. One entry per CDR3 protein, called by TCRdb with MiXCR from the 5' RACE reads. The table includes over 85,000 distinct CDR3 sequences, 7.5% to 10% detected once. The table lists this clonotype with a few counts. The sequences come from CD8+ T cells not binding an NS4B(214-222) dextramer, sorted from PBMCs, collected approximately 16 days after the first yellow fever vaccination. The chain joins TRBV11-2 to TRBJ2-2; D ambiguous. The clonotype originates from a man aged 18-30 years who received the YFV17D yellow fever vaccine. This CDR3 reads CASSLISEELFF. DNA for the CDR3: TGTGCCAGCAGCTTAATCTCTGAGGAGCTGTTTTTT.